One T cell receptor beta chain is described in this entry. This entry is derived from a study of blood T cell repertoires in COVID-19. Study details: COVID-19 samples from acute and convalescent phases originated in the United States, Italy and Spain. In each case, the material was cDNA or gDNA derived from T cells, B-cell-depleted T cells, or PBMCs.

V lost 6 bases and J 1 base, leaving 8 bases between the germline ends. CDR1 and CDR2 (germline): SEHNR, FQNEAQ (reference sequence). The CDR3 is 13 amino acids. In the study's own analysis: Amplification of reference gene primers was used by the study to estimate nucleated cell counts. Profiled with immunoSEQ multiplex PCR; TCRdb holds only in-frame clones, not every one. V, J and clone size reflect that table, while D and trimming were determined from the DNA. The profile shows under 30,000 clones, over 85% of them singletons. The specimen was peripheral blood. This TCR was sampled from a human donor with active COVID-19. The donor label of this sample is uncertain. V gene TRBV7-9 combines with J gene TRBJ2-3, with D tentatively TRBD1 (6 bases). The CDR3 reads CASRRTGTDTQYF. CDR3 DNA: TGTGCCAGCAGAAGGACAGGCACAGATACGCAGTATTTT.